These 13 T cell receptor beta chains share one sample of origin, sequenced in a study of identical twins (dated by TCRdb to about 2016). Library generation was performed with 5' RACE. Sequencing used an Illumina HiSeq 2000. TCRdb ran its own pipeline on the public reads, namely fastp trimming at Q25 and MiXCR clone calling, and kept in-frame beta chains. Each CDR3 protein gets just one entry, which takes the most common genes and DNA from the rows behind it. The sample data list 600,000 to 700,000 distinct CDR3 sequences, and 20% to 25% of these were observed just once. 4% to 5.5% of the sample rests with the top ten. These same data were also listed under a study on T cells expressing NK-cell markers.

Sequenced material: PBMCs. All receptors come from a woman aged 18-29 years in good health.

This clonotype has just a few counts. V usage is TRBV5-5 and J usage is TRBJ1-5; D possibly corresponds to TRBD1 (6 bases). Germline CDR1 SGHKS, CDR2 YYEKEE (reference sequence). Trimming pared 4 bases from V and 4 bases from J, leaving 15 bases between. The CDR3 contains 15 residues. CDR3 amino acids: CASSGRQDLNQPQHF. The CDR3 DNA sequence: TGTGCCAGCAGCGGGAGACAGGACCTGAATCAGCCCCAGCATTTT.

This clonotype has more than one count but fewer than ten. The chain recombines TRBV12-3 or TRBV12-4 with TRBJ1-1; D is perhaps TRBD1 (6 bases). The CDR3 spans 15 residues. Trimming stripped 7 bases from V and 1 base from J, with 16 bases between. CDR3 region: CASTPTGSSNTEAFF. The CDR3 DNA follows: TGTGCCAGCACTCCCACAGGGTCGTCGAACACTGAAGCTTTCTTT.

In this sample, this clonotype turned up a few times. The V gene is TRBV20-1, the J gene TRBJ2-1; 10 nucleotides line up with TRBD2. Germline trimming cut 0 bases from V and 5 bases from J; bases unmatched to any gene: 4. CDR3 length: 15 amino acids. Germline CDR1 DFQATT, CDR2 SNEGSKA (reference sequence). This chain's CDR3 is CSARDHLAGDNEQFF. The CDR3 DNA reads as TGCAGTGCTAGAGATCACCTAGCGGGAGACAATGAGCAGTTCTTC.

The rearrangement uses TRBV7-2 and TRBJ2-1; 8 nucleotides line up with TRBD2. V lost 5 bases and J lost 3; bases outside the gene matches: 3. Per germline, CDR1 SGHTA and CDR2 FQGNSA. The CDR3 contains 14 residues. CDR3 nucleotide sequence: TGTGCCAGCAGCATTAGCGGGGTCTACAATGAGCAGTTCTTC. Encoded protein: CASSISGVYNEQFF.

This clonotype was picked up a small number of times. This chain connects TRBV9 to TRBJ2-3; TRBD2 aligns across 9 bases. Trimming at V came to 0 bases and at J to 3 bases, leaving 5 bases not matched to a gene. Germline V gene data show CDR1 as SGDLS and CDR2 as YYNGEE. The CDR3 contains 16 residues. The CDR3 is CASSVVAGGITDTQYF. DNA for the CDR3: TGTGCCAGCAGCGTAGTGGCGGGGGGGATTACAGATACGCAGTATTTT.

This clonotype was counted only a few times. The rearrangement uses TRBV10-3 and TRBJ2-2; 14 positions agree with TRBD2. The CDR3 has 19 residues. Germline V CDR1 and CDR2: ENHRY, SYGVKD. The junction had 12 bases not matched to a gene; V was cut back by 4 bases and J by 5 bases. CDR3 sequence (DNA): TGTGCCATCAGTGCCCCGGGACTAGCGGGAGCAGTCCCTACCGGGGAGCTGTTTTTT. Translated, it gives CAISAPGLAGAVPTGELFF.

This clonotype was seen many times. The chain is built from TRBV5-1 and TRBJ2-3; weak D call: TRBD1 (5 bases). Trimming took 2 bases from V and 4 from J, leaving 11 bases between them. The CDR3 sequence is 14 residues long. Looked up from germline, CDR1 is SGHRS and CDR2 is YFSETQ. The CDR3 bases are TGCGCCAGCAGCTTTGCAGGGCAGTCAGATACGCAGTATTTT. Translated: CASSFAGQSDTQYF.

This clonotype was seen a few times. DNA of the CDR3: TGTGCCAGCCACCGACCGAACACTGAAGCTTTCTTT. Translating it yields CASHRPNTEAFF. The chain uses TRBV7-2 and TRBJ1-1; D not resolved. In germline, CDR1 is SGHTA, CDR2 FQGNSA. The CDR3 has 12 amino acids. Between the trimmed V and J ends, which lost 8 bases and 1 base, there was a span of 8 bases.

As DNA, the CDR3 is TGTGCCAGCAGTTTAGGCGGCCAGAAAAATGGCTACACCTTC. Translating it yields CASSLGGQKNGYTF. The chain recombines TRBV12-3 or TRBV12-4 with TRBJ1-2; D gene ambiguous. This CDR3 contains 14 residues. Trimming left V 1 base short and J 6 bases short, with 12 bases between.

The chain uses TRBV12-3 or TRBV12-4 and TRBJ2-3; D may be TRBD1 (6 bases). The CDR3 consists of 16 residues. The V and J ends lost 3 bases and 4 bases respectively, with 17 bases between them. CDR3 nucleotide sequence: TGTGCCAGCAGTTTGGTAGGGGGTCGTGGCTCAGATACGCAGTATTTT. It specifies CASSLVGGRGSDTQYF.

In this sample, this clonotype turned up a few times. The chain links TRBV5-1 to TRBJ2-5, with D possibly being TRBD1 (5 bases). Trimming removed 4 bases at V and 4 bases at J, with 17 bases between. Germline CDR1 SGHRS, CDR2 YFSETQ. The CDR3 totals 15 residues. The CDR3 nucleotides are TGCGCCAGCAGCACTTCAAAGGGGCTCGGAGAGACCCAGTACTTC. Protein product: CASSTSKGLGETQYF.

This clonotype has ten or more counts. The genes are TRBV29-1 and TRBJ2-1; D unresolved. The V and J ends lost 6 bases and 6 bases respectively, with 9 bases between them. This CDR3 contains 11 residues. Germline V lookup: CDR1 SQVTM, CDR2 ANQGSEA. For the CDR3, the DNA is TGCAGCGTACCTGTTTTCAATGAGCAGTTCTTC. Encoded protein: CSVPVFNEQFF.

This clonotype has just a few counts. The chain has TRBV29-1 and TRBJ1-5, with D unresolved. The CDR3 loop spans 12 amino acids. V was clipped by 5 bases and J by 1 base, with 6 bases between them. Germline values: CDR1 SQVTM, CDR2 ANQGSEA. The CDR3 protein is CSVKDSNQPQHF. The CDR3, as DNA: TGCAGCGTTAAGGACAGCAATCAGCCCCAGCATTTT.